These 14 T cell receptor beta chains were all obtained from the same sample, sequenced in a study of CD8 T cells in ankylosing spondylitis. No antigens are known for them. TCRdb independently ran MiXCR on the 5' RACE reads; one entry per CDR3 protein. Altogether hundreds of thousands of distinct CDR3 sequences are present, approximately 10% being singletons, with the ten largest covering about 0.5%. General observations from the study: About 8 highly homologous variants made up a TCR beta motif, and this motif appeared characteristic of ankylosing spondylitis blood.

The sequencing sample was made of blood, either unsorted or a sorted T cell fraction (not recorded which). Receptor source: a male donor with ankylosing spondylitis.

This clonotype occurred many times. The V gene is TRBV20-1, the J gene TRBJ2-4; no definite D call. The CDR3 spans 13 residues. CDR1 and CDR2 (germline): DFQATT, SNEGSKA (reference sequence). Trimming pared 6 bases from V and 1 base from J, leaving 10 bases between. The CDR3, as DNA: TGCAGTGCACCGGACGAGGCCAAAAACATTCAGTACTTC. This encodes CSAPDEAKNIQYF.

This clonotype was detected many times. This chain connects TRBV7-2 to TRBJ1-3; 8 positions agree with TRBD1. In germline, CDR1 is SGHTA, CDR2 FQGNSA. The CDR3 is 14 amino acids. V lost 6 bases, J lost 2 bases, and 3 bases stayed unmatched. The CDR3 reads CASSQQGAGNTIYF. Here the CDR3 DNA reads TGTGCCAGCAGTCAACAGGGGGCTGGAAACACCATATATTTT. Filled out from reference TRBV7-2 and TRBJ1-3, the complete variable domain reads GAGVSQSPSNKVTEKGKDVELRCDPISGHTALYWYRQSLGQGLEFLIYFQGNSAPDKSGLPSDRFSAERTGGSVSTLTIQRTQQEDSAVYLCASSQQGAGNTIYFGEGSWLTVV.

This chain joins TRBV6-5 and TRBJ1-5, with a weak D call TRBD1 (6 bases). CDR3 length equals 13 residues. Trimming took off 6 bases at V and 5 bases at J, with 11 bases between the two ends. Germline-derived CDR1 and CDR2 are MNHEY and SVGAGI. The CDR3 spells CASRYDRYQPQHF. Written as DNA, the CDR3 is TGTGCCAGCAGATACGACAGGTATCAGCCCCAGCATTTT.

This clonotype was counted between two and nine times. J is TRBJ2-7 and V is TRBV5-1; 7 nucleotides align to TRBD1. Germline V gives CDR1 SGHRS, CDR2 YFSETQ. Trimming cost V 2 bases and J 2 bases; bases outside gene matches: 4. This CDR3 region has 14 residues. The CDR3: CASSFWTGPYEQYF. In nucleotides, the CDR3 is TGCGCCAGCAGCTTCTGGACAGGTCCCTACGAGCAGTACTTC.

This clonotype has at least ten counts. The chain links TRBV4-3 to TRBJ2-7, with no clear D. The CDR3 loop spans 13 amino acids. Germline V gene lookup returns CDR1 LGHNA and CDR2 YSLEER. Trimming pared 0 bases from V and 5 bases from J, leaving 8 bases between. CDR3: CASSQEYSDEQYF. CDR3 DNA: TGCGCCAGCAGCCAAGAGTATAGTGACGAGCAGTACTTC.

The rearrangement joins TRBV5-1 to TRBJ2-3, with a weak D call TRBD2 (6 bases). The CDR3 spans 13 residues. CDR1 is SGHRS, CDR2 YFSETQ, per germline. The V and J ends lost 2 bases and 4 bases respectively, with 8 bases between them. The CDR3 loop reads CASSLWGADTQYF. CDR3 nucleotide sequence: TGCGCCAGCAGCTTATGGGGGGCAGATACGCAGTATTTT.

This clonotype was seen a handful of times. The CDR3 sequence is CASSLLRDNSPLHF. DNA of the CDR3: TGTGCCAGCAGTTTACTCAGGGATAATTCACCCCTCCACTTT. The chain carries TRBV28 and TRBJ1-6; tentative D call: TRBD1 (5 bases). This CDR3 is 14 amino acids long. Germline CDR1 and CDR2: MDHEN and SYDVKM. Trimming pared 2 bases from V and 5 bases from J, leaving 7 bases between.

In its sample, this clonotype was seen a few times. This chain connects TRBV7-9 to TRBJ2-5; no firm D call. With 3 bases removed from V and 3 bases from J, the gap between germline ends came to 8 bases. Germline V lookup: CDR1 SEHNR, CDR2 FQNEAQ (reference sequence). The CDR3 spans 13 residues. The CDR3 nucleotides read TGTGCCAGCAGCTTCCCCAGCAAAGAGACCCAGTACTTC. Its protein is CASSFPSKETQYF.

This sequence joins TRBV4-2 and TRBJ1-4, with 7 bases matching TRBD1. The CDR3 length is 14 residues. The germline V gene has CDR1 LGHNA and CDR2 YNFKEQ. The V gene end was trimmed by 0 bases and the J gene end by 9 bases; junction bases not matched to a gene: 4. The CDR3 loop reads CASSQDPGQQKLFF. CDR3 coding DNA: TGTGCCAGCAGCCAAGATCCGGGACAGCAAAAACTGTTTTTT.

This clonotype was counted between two and nine times. The chain couples TRBV25-1 to TRBJ2-7; D call uncertain. The CDR3 sequence is 13 residues long. Germline-derived CDR1 and CDR2 are MGHDK and SYGVNS. V was clipped by 4 bases and J by 2 bases, with 9 bases between them. The CDR3 DNA reads TGTGCCAGCAGTGCGAGCGCCACCTACGAGCAGTACTTC. Translation: CASSASATYEQYF.

This clonotype occurred many times. V and J are TRBV18 and TRBJ1-5; D not resolved. The germline CDR1 and CDR2 sequences are KGHSH and LQKENI. The CDR3 runs to 14 residues. V was trimmed by 3 bases and J by 2 bases, leaving 8 bases between them. CDR3: CASSPRSGNQPQHF. DNA for the CDR3: TGTGCCAGCTCACCTCGTAGCGGCAATCAGCCCCAGCATTTT. Based on the CDR3 plus reference TRBV18 and TRBJ1-5, the full variable domain is NAGVMQNPRHLVRRRGQEARLRCSPMKGHSHVYWYRQLPEEGLKFMVYLQKENIIDESGMPKERFSAEFPKEGPSILRIQQVVRGDSAAYFCASSPRSGNQPQHFGDGTRLSIL.

This clonotype was detected once. The chain combines TRBV7-1 with TRBJ1-1; 7 bases are shared with TRBD1. TRBV7-1 is identified as an open reading frame with a role that is uncertain. The CDR3 consists of 13 residues. V was pared by 3 bases and J by 6 bases, with 4 bases of the junction left unmatched. Here the CDR3 reads CASSSQGGSEAFF. CDR3 sequence (DNA): TGTGCCAGCAGCTCCCAGGGGGGATCTGAAGCTTTCTTT.

Many counts were recorded for this clonotype. The chain joins TRBV9 to TRBJ2-5, with a possible D match to TRBD1 (5 bases). CDR3 length equals 13 residues. Per germline, CDR1 SGDLS and CDR2 YYNGEE. V was cut by 2 bases and J by 0 bases, with 5 bases left in between. CDR3 in DNA: TGTGCCAGCAGCGTCAGGGACCAAGAGACCCAGTACTTC. This gives the protein CASSVRDQETQYF.

The CDR3 DNA reads TGTGCCAGCTCACCAGTAGGGTATGAGCAGTTCTTC. The encoded protein is CASSPVGYEQFF. The chain carries TRBV18 and TRBJ2-1; D is unresolved. CDR1 is KGHSH and CDR2 is LQKENI in the germline V gene. CDR3 length equals 12 residues. Trimming took off 2 bases at V and 8 bases at J, with 7 bases between the two ends.